The 22 T cell receptor beta chains in this list originate from one sample, sequenced in a study of blood T cell repertoires in COVID-19. Clones were sequenced by immunoSEQ multiplex PCR, and TCRdb holds only the in-frame ones, with some missing. Among over 200,000 clones listed, roughly 80% were seen once. The sequenced sample consisted of PBMCs or T cells enriched from blood (not recorded which). Receptors originate from a man aged 55 to 70 who had recovered from COVID-19.

This chain connects TRBV5-6 to TRBJ2-7; D is possibly TRBD1 (5 bases). The length of the CDR3 is 14 residues. Germline V gene sequence: CDR1 SGHDT, CDR2 YYEEEE. V was shortened by 4 bases and J by 4 bases, with 15 bases between the two germline ends. The CDR3 nucleotides read TGTGCCAGCAGCCGCGACAGCACATATTACGAGCAGTACTTC. This translates into CASSRDSTYYEQYF.

This rearrangement joins TRBV30 to TRBJ1-2, with D hard to call. The CDR3 sequence is 14 residues long. The germline V and J ends were trimmed by 5 bases and 3 bases, with 16 bases remaining between them. Germline CDR1 and CDR2: GTSNPN and SVGIG (reference sequence). CDR3 sequence: CAWGVGGSHYGYTF. CDR3 bases: TGTGCCTGGGGGGTTGGAGGGAGTCACTATGGCTACACCTTC. Full variable domain (missing parts from reference TRBV30 and TRBJ1-2): SQTIHQWPATLVQPVGSPLSLECTVEGTSNPNLYWYRQAAGRGLQLLFYSVGIGQISSEVPQNLSASRPQDRQFILSSKKLLLSDSGFYLCAWGVGGSHYGYTFGSGTRLTVV.

Written as DNA, the CDR3 is TGTGCCAGCTCACCGGGGACTAGCGTCCCCTACGAGCAGTACTTC. Amino acid sequence: CASSPGTSVPYEQYF. The V gene is TRBV18, the J gene TRBJ2-7, with TRBD2 matching over 10 bases. Germline CDR1 KGHSH, CDR2 LQKENI. This CDR3 has 15 residues. V lost 3 bases and J lost 2; bases outside the gene matches: 4.

This chain links TRBV7-6 with TRBJ2-1; 7 nucleotides align to TRBD1. The V gene end was trimmed by 6 bases and the J gene end by 10 bases; junction bases not matched to a gene: 9. This CDR3 is built from 13 residues. Per the germline V gene, CDR1 is SGHVS and CDR2 is FNYEAQ. CDR3 nucleotides: TGTGCCAGCAGTTCCAAAACAGGGGTAGAGCAGTTCTTC. The encoded protein is CASSSKTGVEQFF. Full variable domain (rest looked up from reference TRBV7-6 and TRBJ2-1): GAGVSQSPRYKVTKRGQDVALRCDPISGHVSLYWYRQALGQGPEFLTYFNYEAQQDKSGLPNDRFSAERPEGSISTLTIQRTEQRDSAMYRCASSSKTGVEQFFGPGTRLTVL.

The CDR3 is CASSANRGQETQYF. CDR3 nucleotide sequence: TGCGCCAGCAGCGCAAACAGGGGGCAAGAGACCCAGTACTTC. V usage is TRBV5-1 and J usage is TRBJ2-5; TRBD1 aligns across 8 bases. Germline V CDR1 and CDR2: SGHRS, YFSETQ. The junction had 4 bases not matched to a gene; V was cut back by 4 bases and J by 2 bases. This CDR3 is built from 14 residues.

The genes are TRBV2 and TRBJ2-1; 7 bases map to TRBD1. This CDR3 comprises 13 residues. J gave up 8 bases and V 6 bases, and 7 bases lay outside the gene matches. The germline V gene encodes CDR1 SNHLY and CDR2 FYNNEI. CDR3 in DNA: TGTGCCAGCAGCGAACGACAGGGCCATGAGCAGTTCTTC. Amino acid sequence: CASSERQGHEQFF.

In its sample, this clone was seen once. The chain joins TRBV6-4 to TRBJ2-1; TRBD1 might be the D (6 bases). This CDR3 is built from 15 residues. V was shortened by 4 bases and J by 4 bases, with 14 bases between the two germline ends. The germline V gene encodes CDR1 MRHNA and CDR2 SNTAGT. CDR3 bases: TGTGCCAGCAGTGGATCCGGGACACCTTACAATGAGCAGTTCTTC. Translation gives CASSGSGTPYNEQFF.

V gene TRBV5-1 combines with J gene TRBJ1-6, with D uncertain. Trimming removed 0 bases at V and 0 bases at J, with 4 bases between. The CDR3 consists of 15 residues. The germline gives CDR1 SGHRS, CDR2 YFSETQ. The CDR3 nucleotides are TGCGCCAGCAGCTTGGGGAGCTCCTATAATTCACCCCTCCACTTT. This codes for CASSLGSSYNSPLHF.

The CDR3 spells CSASGAGGYDYGYTF. DNA of the CDR3: TGCAGTGCTAGTGGCGCAGGGGGATATGACTATGGCTACACCTTC. V gene TRBV20-1 combines with J gene TRBJ1-2, with 7 bases lining up with TRBD1. CDR3 length: 15 amino acids. The V gene's germline CDR1 is DFQATT and CDR2 SNEGSKA (reference sequence). The junction had 10 bases not matched to a gene; V was cut back by 3 bases and J by 3 bases.

The chain recombines TRBV19 with TRBJ2-1; D is undetermined. Trimming left V 4 bases short and J 0 bases short, with 10 bases between. The CDR3 loop spans 15 amino acids. Germline V CDR1 and CDR2: LNHDA, SQIVND (reference sequence). The CDR3 protein is CASSTQRSSYNEQFF. The DNA for the CDR3 is TGTGCCAGTAGTACCCAGAGGAGCTCCTACAATGAGCAGTTCTTC.

The chain joins TRBV30 to TRBJ2-7; the D gene is possibly TRBD2 (5 bases). Trimming pared 1 base from V and 5 bases from J, leaving 9 bases between. Looked up from germline, CDR1 is GTSNPN and CDR2 is SVGIG (reference sequence). The CDR3 extends over 12 amino acids. The CDR3: CAWSGSGDEQYF. DNA of the CDR3: TGTGCCTGGAGTGGGTCCGGGGACGAGCAGTACTTC.

This clone has a single count. This chain joins TRBV5-1 and TRBJ1-1; D remains ambiguous. The germline V and J ends were trimmed by 4 bases and 5 bases, with 15 bases remaining between them. Germline V lookup: CDR1 SGHRS, CDR2 YFSETQ. The CDR3 covers 14 residues. The CDR3 nucleotides read TGCGCCAGCAGCCCTGTTGCCGGAGGGACTGAAGCTTTCTTT. The encoded protein is CASSPVAGGTEAFF.

CDR3: CASRPPGGGYGYTF. CDR3 DNA sequence: TGTGCCAGCAGACCCCCCGGGGGAGGCTATGGCTACACCTTC. This rearrangement joins TRBV6-5 to TRBJ1-2, with D possibly being TRBD1 (5 bases). The CDR3 extends over 14 amino acids. Trimming stripped 6 bases from V and 4 bases from J, with 15 bases between. Germline CDR1 and CDR2: MNHEY and SVGAGI.

The chain carries TRBV4-3 and TRBJ2-4; D might be TRBD1 (6 bases). This CDR3 has 19 amino acids. The germline gives CDR1 LGHNA, CDR2 YSLEER. V was cut by 3 bases and J by 1 base, with 22 bases left in between. The CDR3 sequence is CASSQDSNQGKGAKNIQYF. The CDR3 DNA reads as TGCGCCAGCAGCCAGGATTCAAACCAGGGGAAGGGGGCCAAAAACATTCAGTACTTC.

In the case of this clone: This specimen includes other DNA sequences encoding the same CDR3. The chain has TRBV18 and TRBJ2-7, with D perhaps TRBD2 (6 bases). The CDR3 has 12 residues. With 2 bases removed from V and 4 bases from J, the gap between germline ends came to 6 bases. Germline V gene sequence: CDR1 KGHSH, CDR2 LQKENI. Written as DNA, the CDR3 is TGTGCCAGCTCACCAGCGGGATACGAGCAGTACTTC. Amino acids: CASSPAGYEQYF.

The chain joins TRBV5-1 to TRBJ1-4; D may be TRBD1 (5 bases). Trimming removed 4 bases from V and 8 bases from J, with 18 bases in between. The CDR3 has 15 residues. Germline CDR1 reads SGHRS; CDR2 reads YFSETQ. The CDR3 coding sequence is TGCGCCAGCAGCCCGGGCGGAGGGGAGCGAGAAAAACTGTTTTTT. It translates to CASSPGGGEREKLFF.

The chain's CDR3 is CAWRGGRVDTQYF. As DNA, the CDR3 is TGTGCCTGGAGGGGTGGGCGGGTTGATACGCAGTATTTT. The chain carries TRBV30 and TRBJ2-3; D is perhaps TRBD2 (5 bases). The CDR3 loop spans 13 amino acids. Germline V gene sequence: CDR1 GTSNPN, CDR2 SVGIG (reference sequence). Trimming cost V 3 bases and J 6 bases, with 13 bases left between them.

The chain combines TRBV7-8 with TRBJ1-1; 7 positions agree with TRBD1. The CDR3 has 17 residues. The V and J ends lost 5 bases and 4 bases, in that order; junction bases with no gene match: 16. CDR1 and CDR2 from the germline V gene are SGHVS and FQNEAQ. The CDR3 nucleotides are TGTGCCAGCAGCCCTCCGGGACAGCCCAGTATCCGCACTGAAGCTTTCTTT. Translation gives CASSPPGQPSIRTEAFF.

CDR3 DNA sequence: TGTGCCAGCAGCCACCCGGGACAGACTTTCTCTGGAAACACCATATATTTT. Protein product: CASSHPGQTFSGNTIYF. This chain connects TRBV3-1 (or the pseudogene TRBV3-2) to TRBJ1-3; 7 bases are a match to TRBD1. CDR3 length: 17 amino acids. V trimming: 3 bases; J trimming: 0 bases; junction bases outside the gene matches: 8. Germline V lookup: CDR1 LGHDT, CDR2 YNNKEL (reference sequence).

The chain uses TRBV5-1 and TRBJ1-2; TRBD1 is a possible D gene (6 bases). V lost 0 bases to trimming and J lost 0 bases, with 18 bases between them. The germline gives CDR1 SGHRS, CDR2 YFSETQ. This CDR3 contains 18 residues. The CDR3 sequence: CASSLVGWTAASNYGYTF. The CDR3 nucleotides read TGCGCCAGCAGCTTGGTAGGGTGGACAGCAGCTTCTAACTATGGCTACACCTTC. The variable domain in full, with the rest retrieved from reference TRBV5-1 and TRBJ1-2, is KAGVTQTPRYLIKTRGQQVTLSCSPISGHRSVSWYQQTPGQGLQFLFEYFSETQRNKGNFPGRFSGRQFSNSRSEMNVSTLELGDSALYLCASSLVGWTAASNYGYTFGSGTRLTVV.

This clone was detected a few times. The chain recombines TRBV30 with TRBJ1-5, with D perhaps matching TRBD1 (6 bases). The germline CDR1 and CDR2 sequences are GTSNPN and SVGIG (reference sequence). CDR3 length: 13 residues. Deletions cut 3 bases from V and 5 bases from J, with 11 bases between. The CDR3 DNA is TGTGCCTGGAGCCCAGGGGCCGATCAGCCCCAGCATTTT. It yields the protein CAWSPGADQPQHF.

This rearrangement joins TRBV19 to TRBJ1-2; D gene uncertain. CDR1 is LNHDA and CDR2 is SQIVND in the germline V gene (reference sequence). Trimming took off 0 bases at V and 8 bases at J, with 10 bases between the two ends. CDR3 length equals 13 residues. This chain's CDR3 is CASSIDGRQGYTF. The CDR3 DNA follows: TGTGCCAGTAGTATAGACGGGAGGCAAGGCTACACCTTC. Drawing the rest from reference TRBV19 and TRBJ1-2, the complete variable domain is DGGITQSPKYLFRKEGQNVTLSCEQNLNHDAMYWYRQDPGQGLRLIYYSQIVNDFQKGDIAEGYSVSREKKESFPLTVTSAQKNPTAFYLCASSIDGRQGYTFGSGTRLTVV.